This passage covers 32 T cell receptor beta chains from one sample sequenced in a study of regulatory T cells in long-lasting Graves disease. With iRepertoire HTBI primers and Arm-PCR of CDR3 regions, TCR beta libraries were built. In TCRdb, the multiplex PCR reads were re-called with MiXCR into one record per CDR3 protein. The sample contains about half a million distinct CDR3 sequences, about 22% of which appear only once. Indicated time point: persistent/refractory GD, antithyroid drugs over 5 years with positive TRAb. The authors made the TCR library using RNA they extracted from PBMCs. The sample in question was peripheral blood mononuclear cells (PBMCs), obtained when the disease was refractory, from a patient treated with antithyroid drugs. These receptors were collected from a female donor with Graves disease.

This clonotype was recorded once. A much bigger clone sits one base away, suggesting this may be a read error. V and J are TRBV28 and TRBJ1-5; TRBD1 matches 8 bases. The trim removed 5 bases at V and 1 base at J, leaving 4 bases unmatched. The CDR3 runs to 15 residues. From germline, CDR1 is MDHEN and CDR2 SYDVKM. The DNA of the CDR3 is TGTGCCAGCAGTGAGCGACAGGGGAGCAATCAGCCCCAGCATTTT. Translation gives CASSERQGSNQPQHF. The complete variable domain, with remaining parts taken from reference TRBV28 and TRBJ1-5, reads DVKVTQSSRYLVKRTGEKVFLECVQDMDHENMFWYRQDPGLGLRLIYFSYDVKMKEKGDIPEGYSVSREKKERFSLILESASTNQTSMYLCASSERQGSNQPQHFGDGTRLSIL.

This clonotype was counted a few times. This chain joins TRBV10-3 and TRBJ2-2; 9 bases are shared with TRBD1. Germline V gives CDR1 ENHRY, CDR2 SYGVKD. With V trimmed by 4 bases and J by 0 bases, 3 bases remained unmatched. CDR3 length equals 16 residues. Here the CDR3 reads CAISGTGASNTGELFF. The CDR3 DNA sequence: TGTGCCATCAGTGGGACAGGGGCATCGAACACCGGGGAGCTGTTTTTT.

Remarks on this clonotype: This clone may be a read error of a much larger clone one base away. The chain uses TRBV7-2 and TRBJ2-7, with 10 bases lining up with TRBD2. Germline assignment: CDR1 SGHTA and CDR2 FQGNSA. This CDR3 comprises 15 residues. Trimming cost V 1 base and J 6 bases; bases outside gene matches: 6. CDR3 sequence: CASSLGSGGALEQYF. The DNA for the CDR3 is TGTGCCAGCAGCTTAGGGAGCGGGGGGGCCCTCGAGCAGTACTTC.

The chain links TRBV30 to TRBJ2-5; D call uncertain. This CDR3 is built from 13 residues. V lost 0 bases to trimming and J lost 6 bases, with 11 bases between them. Germline lookup yields CDR1 GTSNPN and CDR2 SVGIG (reference sequence). The DNA of the CDR3 is TGTGCCTGGAGTGTGGAAGGGCGCCAGACCCAGTACTTC. Its translation: CAWSVEGRQTQYF. Together with reference TRBV30 and TRBJ2-5, the CDR3 gives the full variable domain: SQTIHQWPATLVQPVGSPLSLECTVEGTSNPNLYWYRQAAGRGLQLLFYSVGIGQISSEVPQNLSASRPQDRQFILSSKKLLLSDSGFYLCAWSVEGRQTQYFGPGTRLLVL.

This clonotype turned up a few times. This rearrangement joins TRBV6-1 to TRBJ1-4; D remains ambiguous. Germline V gives CDR1 MNHNS, CDR2 SASEGT. The CDR3 loop spans 16 amino acids. Trimming removed 6 bases from V and 0 bases from J, with 14 bases in between. CDR3: CASRSHMTATNEKLFF. The CDR3 DNA is TGTGCCAGCAGATCTCATATGACGGCAACTAATGAAAAACTGTTTTTT.

This clonotype was counted many times. This chain uses TRBV7-2 with TRBJ2-5; D is unresolved. V gave up 0 bases and J gave up 5 bases, with 7 bases separating them. Germline V gene sequence: CDR1 SGHTA, CDR2 FQGNSA. The CDR3 runs 13 residues. CDR3 residues: CASSLAHRETQYF. In DNA, the CDR3 is TGTGCCAGCAGCTTAGCGCACCGGGAGACCCAGTACTTC.

J is TRBJ1-1 and V is TRBV10-3; possible D gene TRBD1, 5 bases. The CDR3 is 16 amino acids. The V gene lost 4 bases and the J gene lost 8 bases, with 23 bases spanning the gap. Germline V lookup: CDR1 ENHRY, CDR2 SYGVKD. CDR3 nucleotides: TGTGCCATCAGTGGCGAGTCATTTGGGGCCGGCCGGGAAGCTTTCTTT. Translated, it gives CAISGESFGAGREAFF.

Many counts were recorded for this clonotype. J is TRBJ1-6 and V is TRBV9; D may be TRBD1 (5 bases). The CDR3 is made up of 16 amino acids. V was cut by 4 bases and J by 5 bases, with 16 bases left in between. Germline assignment: CDR1 SGDLS and CDR2 YYNGEE. The CDR3 sequence: CASSRTDSINNSPLHF. CDR3 DNA: TGTGCCAGCAGCCGAACTGACAGCATAAATAATTCACCCCTCCACTTT.

In its sample, this clonotype was seen many times. The V and J genes are TRBV7-9 and TRBJ2-3, with unresolved D. The CDR3 runs 15 residues. Germline values: CDR1 SEHNR, CDR2 FQNEAQ (reference sequence). V was shortened by 1 base and J by 0 bases, with 8 bases between the two germline ends. The CDR3 spells CASSLDGGSTDTQYF. The CDR3 DNA sequence: TGTGCCAGCAGCTTAGACGGCGGAAGCACAGATACGCAGTATTTT.

About this clonotype: Since a much larger clone is just one base distant, this may be a read error. Likely a read error: the CDR3 ends without its conserved phenylalanine or tryptophan. This chain links TRBV10-3 with TRBJ1-2, with D possibly matching TRBD1 (6 bases). The V gene lost 5 bases and the J gene lost 5 bases, with 12 bases spanning the gap. The CDR3 totals 13 residues. CDR1 is ENHRY, CDR2 SYGVKD, per germline. CDR3 sequence reads: CAISPGEGYGYTL. CDR3 DNA: TGTGCCATCAGTCCAGGGGAAGGTTATGGCTACACCCTC.

At least ten counts were recorded for this clonotype. The rearrangement joins TRBV3-1 to TRBJ2-2; a weak D match, TRBD2 (5 bases). V shed 1 base and J shed 1 base, with 7 bases lying between them. Looked up from germline, CDR1 is LGHDT and CDR2 is YNNKEL (reference sequence). The CDR3 is made up of 15 amino acids. The CDR3 DNA follows: TGTGCCAGCAGCCAAGCAGCGGTGAACACCGGGGAGCTGTTTTTT. It specifies CASSQAAVNTGELFF. Drawing the rest from reference TRBV3-1 and TRBJ2-2, the complete variable domain is DTAVSQTPKYLVTQMGNDKSIKCEQNLGHDTMYWYKQDSKKFLKIMFSYNNKELIINETVPNRFSPKSPDKAHLNLHINSLELGDSAVYFCASSQAAVNTGELFFGEGSRLTVL.

In its sample, this clonotype was seen a few times. The V call is TRBV7-8, the J call TRBJ2-2; D unresolved. Germline-derived CDR1 and CDR2 are SGHVS and FQNEAQ. The CDR3 sequence is 13 residues long. V was cut by 3 bases and J by 3 bases, with 5 bases left in between. The CDR3 protein is CASSLGHTGELFF. The CDR3 nucleotides read TGTGCCAGCAGCTTGGGTCACACCGGGGAGCTGTTTTTT.

The chain combines TRBV14 with TRBJ2-1, with a possible D match to TRBD2 (6 bases). Germline loops: CDR1 SGHDN, CDR2 FVKESK. The germline V and J ends were trimmed by 4 bases and 5 bases, with 21 bases remaining between them. CDR3 size: 17 residues. Here the CDR3 reads CASSPNRAETRDNEQFF. CDR3 sequence (DNA): TGTGCCAGCAGCCCCAATCGAGCCGAGACTAGAGACAATGAGCAGTTCTTC.

The rearrangement links TRBV7-2 to TRBJ1-3; possibly TRBD1 for D (5 bases). Trimming cost V 5 bases and J 0 bases, with 14 bases left between them. Germline CDR1 SGHTA, CDR2 FQGNSA. The CDR3 is 16 amino acids. This CDR3 is CASSPGLRSSGNTIYF. In DNA form, the CDR3 reads TGTGCCAGCAGCCCGGGACTCCGAAGCTCTGGAAACACCATATATTTT.

This clonotype was observed a few times. The chain is built from TRBV27 and TRBJ2-3, with 7 bases fitting TRBD1. The CDR3 runs to 14 residues. V was clipped by 9 bases and J by 0 bases; unmatched bases: 6. Germline V gives CDR1 MNHEY, CDR2 SMNVEV (reference sequence). The CDR3 nucleotides read TGTGCCAGTTGGGACAGCCAAAGCACAGATACGCAGTATTTT. Its translation is CASWDSQSTDTQYF.

This clonotype was recorded many times. The chain combines TRBV7-3 with TRBJ2-5; 10 bases map to TRBD2. The CDR3 is 16 amino acids. Germline trimming cut 5 bases from V and 2 bases from J; bases unmatched to any gene: 8. Germline-derived CDR1 and CDR2 are SGHTA and FQGTGA. The CDR3 nucleotides are TGTGCCAGCAGCCCAACGGGGACTAGCGTTCAAGAGACCCAGTACTTC. Its protein is CASSPTGTSVQETQYF. The full variable domain, with the rest looked up from reference TRBV7-3 and TRBJ2-5, is GAGVSQTPSNKVTEKGKYVELRCDPISGHTALYWYRQSLGQGPEFLIYFQGTGAADDSGLPNDRFFAVRPEGSVSTLKIQRTERGDSAVYLCASSPTGTSVQETQYFGPGTRLLVL.

With respect to this clonotype: A read error may be the cause here, since a much bigger clone is one base away. CDR3 loop: CSAQITGRMNTEASF. For the CDR3, the DNA is TGCAGTGCGCAGATAACCGGGAGGATGAACACTGAAGCTTCCTTT. The rearrangement uses TRBV20-1 and TRBJ1-1; D gene unclear. Germline values: CDR1 DFQATT, CDR2 SNEGSKA (reference sequence). The CDR3 loop spans 15 amino acids.

This clonotype was seen a few times. The chain employs TRBV6-5 and TRBJ2-2, with 7 bases aligning to TRBD1. Looked up from germline, CDR1 is MNHEY and CDR2 is SVGAGI. The CDR3 length is 14 residues. Germline trimming cut 2 bases from V and 4 bases from J; bases unmatched to any gene: 1. CDR3 DNA: TGTGCCAGCAGTTACGACAGGGTCACCGGGGAGCTGTTTTTT. Its translation: CASSYDRVTGELFF.

This clonotype was found many times. This chain uses TRBV7-2 with TRBJ2-2, with 7 bases that match TRBD1. Germline V gene sequence: CDR1 SGHTA, CDR2 FQGNSA. This CDR3 has 15 residues. With V trimmed by 5 bases and J by 0 bases, 3 bases remained unmatched. CDR3 nucleotide sequence: TGTGCCAGCAGCCGGGACAGCGCGAACACCGGGGAGCTGTTTTTT. This translates into CASSRDSANTGELFF.

The CDR3 is CAITPGTGNTEAFF. The CDR3 DNA sequence: TGTGCCATCACCCCGGGAACAGGGAACACTGAAGCTTTCTTT. The chain joins TRBV10-3 to TRBJ1-1; D perhaps matches TRBD1 (5 bases). Germline-derived CDR1 and CDR2 are ENHRY and SYGVKD. This CDR3 region has 14 residues. V lost 7 bases and J 1 base, leaving 13 bases between the germline ends.

This clonotype was observed at least ten times. The CDR3 nucleotides read TGTGCCAGCAGCTTAACGGGAGGACGGAACACTGAAGCTTTCTTT. Amino acid sequence: CASSLTGGRNTEAFF. The chain couples TRBV7-3 to TRBJ1-1, with unresolved D. The CDR3 extends over 15 amino acids. Between the trimmed V and J ends, which lost 0 bases and 1 base, there was a span of 9 bases. Germline CDR1 reads SGHTA; CDR2 reads FQGTGA.

This chain links TRBV27 with TRBJ1-2, with D possibly matching TRBD1 (5 bases). V gave up 6 bases and J gave up 3 bases, with 14 bases separating them. Germline CDR1 is MNHEY and CDR2 is SMNVEV (reference sequence). The CDR3 contains 14 residues. In DNA, the CDR3 is TGTGCCAGCAGGATGACCGGGACGGACTATGGCTACACCTTC. Translating gives CASRMTGTDYGYTF.

In its sample, this clonotype was seen many times. Here the CDR3 reads CASSSMGQGDYGYTF. The CDR3 DNA is TGTGCCAGCAGCTCCATGGGACAGGGGGACTATGGCTACACCTTC. This chain uses TRBV7-9 with TRBJ1-2; 11 bases match TRBD1. The CDR3 spans 15 residues. Germline V gene lookup returns CDR1 SEHNR and CDR2 FQNEAQ (reference sequence). The J segment lost 3 bases and the V segment lost 4 bases, leaving 4 bases of the junction unmatched. The full variable domain, completed using reference TRBV7-9 and TRBJ1-2, is DTGVSQNPRHKITKRGQNVTFRCDPISEHNRLYWYRQTLGQGPEFLTYFQNEAQLEKSRLLSDRFSAERPKGSFSTLEIQRTEQGDSAMYLCASSSMGQGDYGYTFGSGTRLTVV.

This clonotype was counted once. J is TRBJ2-3 and V is TRBV20-1, with no clear D. The ends were cut back, 3 bases at V and 2 bases at J, with 6 bases in the middle. The germline V gene has CDR1 DFQATT and CDR2 SNEGSKA (reference sequence). This CDR3 comprises 12 residues. Here the CDR3 DNA reads TGCAGTGCTAGGGGTTCCACAGATACGCAGTATTTT. Encoded protein: CSARGSTDTQYF.

In nucleotides, the CDR3 is TGCAGTGCTAAGACAGTTAATGAAAAACTGTTTTTT. Protein product: CSAKTVNEKLFF. This sequence joins TRBV20-1 and TRBJ1-4; D is perhaps TRBD1 (5 bases). This CDR3 region has 12 residues. V lost 4 bases, J lost 4 bases, and 7 bases lay in between. Germline V gives CDR1 DFQATT, CDR2 SNEGSKA (reference sequence).

The genes are TRBV5-8 and TRBJ2-5; perhaps TRBD2 as D (6 bases). V lost 2 bases and J lost 10, with 21 bases in between. Germline V CDR1 and CDR2: SGHTS, YDEGEE. The CDR3 runs to 15 residues. CDR3 region: CASSFGGTRPGGQYF. The DNA for the CDR3 is TGTGCCAGCAGCTTCGGCGGGACTCGCCCCGGGGGCCAGTACTTC.

In its sample, this clonotype was seen a few times. The V call is TRBV7-2, the J call TRBJ2-7; 12 bases align to TRBD2. Germline lookup yields CDR1 SGHTA and CDR2 FQGNSA. CDR3 length: 15 residues. Trimming at V came to 4 bases and at J to 5 bases, leaving 6 bases not matched to a gene. The CDR3 region is CASSSSGGAINEQYF. The CDR3, as DNA: TGTGCCAGCAGCTCTAGCGGGGGGGCCATAAACGAGCAGTACTTC. Full variable domain (remainder filled in from reference TRBV7-2 and TRBJ2-7): GAGVSQSPSNKVTEKGKDVELRCDPISGHTALYWYRQSLGQGLEFLIYFQGNSAPDKSGLPSDRFSAERTGGSVSTLTIQRTQQEDSAVYLCASSSSGGAINEQYFGPGTRLTVT.

On this clonotype itself: Just one base apart from a much larger clone, this may be a read error. This chain joins TRBV7-2 and TRBJ1-2; tentatively, D is TRBD1 (6 bases). Germline V gives CDR1 SGHTA, CDR2 FQGNSA. With 1 base removed from V and 4 bases from J, the gap between germline ends came to 13 bases. The CDR3 is 15 residues long. CDR3 sequence reads: CASSLGAGAVYGYTF. The CDR3 DNA reads TGTGCCAGCAGCTTAGGTGCAGGGGCCGTCTATGGCTACACCTTC.

This chain connects TRBV27 to TRBJ1-2, with 11 bases fitting TRBD1. Germline trimming cut 7 bases from V and 4 bases from J; bases unmatched to any gene: 5. Germline V lookup: CDR1 MNHEY, CDR2 SMNVEV (reference sequence). The CDR3 is made up of 14 amino acids. In DNA, the CDR3 is TGTGCCAGCACCCCTGGACAGGGGGCCTATGGCTACACCTTC. Protein product: CASTPGQGAYGYTF.

This clonotype was counted at least ten times. J is TRBJ1-5 and V is TRBV15; 7 nucleotides agree with TRBD1. Germline lookup yields CDR1 LNHNV and CDR2 YYDKDF (reference sequence). V lost 3 bases and J lost 4; bases outside the gene matches: 3. CDR3 length: 14 residues. DNA for the CDR3: TGTGCCACCAGCAGGCCGGGACAGAATCAGCCCCAGCATTTT. It yields the protein CATSRPGQNQPQHF.

The sample holds a few counts of this clonotype. The chain uses TRBV20-1 and TRBJ2-5, with D possibly matching TRBD1 (5 bases). Per the germline V gene, CDR1 is DFQATT and CDR2 is SNEGSKA (reference sequence). The CDR3 runs 15 residues. With 0 bases removed from V and 6 bases from J, the gap between germline ends came to 17 bases. CDR3 loop: CSARDDWARAQTQYF. The CDR3 nucleotides are TGCAGTGCTAGAGATGATTGGGCCAGGGCACAGACCCAGTACTTC.

The V gene is TRBV28, the J gene TRBJ2-3; TRBD1 aligns across 8 bases. Germline values: CDR1 MDHEN, CDR2 SYDVKM. This CDR3 is 14 amino acids long. The V segment lost 6 bases and the J segment 4 bases; nucleotides outside the gene matches: 6. As DNA, the CDR3 is TGTGCCAGCAGCCCAGGGGGCTATCCAGATACGCAGTATTTT. This sequence encodes CASSPGGYPDTQYF.